The 12 T cell receptor beta chains given below trace back to one sample, sequenced in a study of CD8 T cells in ankylosing spondylitis (dated by TCRdb to 2015 to 2018). To prepare the library, 5' RACE was applied. These reads were obtained on an Illumina HiSeq 2500. In TCRdb, the public reads were trimmed at Q25 with fastp and aligned with MiXCR, with productive beta chains retained. Each entry is one CDR3 protein sequence, shown with its most common DNA and genes. Counted in this sample were almost 250,000 distinct CDR3 sequences; roughly 32% of them appeared once. Approximately 4.4% of the sample goes to the ten largest clones. Sequenced material: blood, either unsorted or a sorted T cell fraction (not recorded which). Receptor source: a male donor with ankylosing spondylitis or in good health (not recorded which).

This clonotype was seen more than once but under ten times. The chain couples TRBV29-1 to TRBJ2-2; D may be TRBD2 (6 bases). The CDR3 contains 12 residues. Per germline, CDR1 SQVTM and CDR2 ANQGSEA. V was trimmed by 4 bases and J by 7 bases, leaving 10 bases between them. The CDR3 DNA follows: TGCAGCGTTGCCGGGGGAGTCGGGGAGCTGTTTTTT. It encodes CSVAGGVGELFF.

This clonotype was seen a handful of times. V is TRBV29-1 and J is TRBJ2-1; possibly TRBD1 for D (6 bases). This CDR3 contains 13 residues. CDR1 is SQVTM, CDR2 ANQGSEA, per germline. The V end lost 8 bases, the J end lost 0 bases, and 11 bases lay between the germline ends. In nucleotides, the CDR3 is TGCAGCTTCTTACAGGGCTCCTACAATGAGCAGTTCTTC. Amino acids: CSFLQGSYNEQFF.

This clonotype was detected only a few times. The V and J genes are TRBV9 and TRBJ2-3; a possible D gene is TRBD1 (5 bases). Trimming stripped 2 bases from V and 8 bases from J, with 12 bases between. From germline, CDR1 is SGDLS and CDR2 YYNGEE. The CDR3 runs 13 residues. The chain's CDR3 is CASSVGQETTQYF. In nucleotides, the CDR3 is TGTGCCAGCAGCGTGGGGCAGGAGACTACGCAGTATTTT.

CDR3 protein: CASSYDDLRSGRGHNEQFF. In DNA, the CDR3 is TGTGCCAGCAGTTACGACGATTTGCGTTCAGGGAGAGGACACAATGAGCAGTTCTTC. The chain joins TRBV6-5 to TRBJ2-1; D possibly uses TRBD1 or TRBD2 (5 bases each). Trimming removed 2 bases from V and 5 bases from J, with 25 bases in between. Germline values: CDR1 MNHEY, CDR2 SVGAGI. This CDR3 is built from 19 residues.

In nucleotides, the CDR3 is TGTGCCATCAGTGGGACAGAGAACTATGGCTACACCTTC. It codes for CAISGTENYGYTF. V usage is TRBV10-3 and J usage is TRBJ1-2; tentative D call: TRBD1 (6 bases). V dropped 4 bases and J dropped 2 bases, with 8 bases sitting between them. The CDR3 is made up of 13 amino acids. Germline V gives CDR1 ENHRY, CDR2 SYGVKD.

This chain connects TRBV9 to TRBJ2-1; 11 positions match TRBD2. Germline CDR1 and CDR2: SGDLS and YYNGEE. This CDR3 region has 15 residues. With V trimmed by 2 bases and J by 7 bases, 5 bases remained unmatched. CDR3 in DNA: TGTGCCAGCAGCGTGAATAGCGGGGGGGCTAATGAGCAGTTCTTC. Its translation is CASSVNSGGANEQFF.

The chain couples TRBV12-3 or TRBV12-4 to TRBJ2-1; D is unresolved. The CDR3 spans 12 residues. Trimming took 3 bases from V and 6 from J, leaving 6 bases between them. In nucleotides, the CDR3 is TGTGCCAGCAGTTTTAGTTTCAATGAGCAGTTCTTC. The encoded protein is CASSFSFNEQFF.

This clonotype has a count of ten or more. The V call is TRBV29-1, the J call TRBJ1-2, with D unresolved. This CDR3 is built from 11 residues. Germline CDR1 is SQVTM and CDR2 is ANQGSEA. Between the trimmed V and J ends, which lost 2 bases and 6 bases, there was a span of 7 bases. The CDR3 loop reads CSVESGNGYTF. The CDR3 nucleotides read TGCAGCGTTGAATCGGGAAATGGCTACACCTTC.

There are a few counts of this clonotype. The chain employs TRBV12-3 or TRBV12-4 and TRBJ1-5; D might be TRBD1 (5 bases). The CDR3 is made up of 16 amino acids. V was pared by 4 bases and J by 5 bases, with 18 bases between. The CDR3 DNA is TGTGCCAGCAGTTCCCCCGGGCCCGCGGGACATCAGCCCCAGCATTTT. Translating it yields CASSSPGPAGHQPQHF.

This clonotype has more than one count but fewer than ten. V usage is TRBV12-3 or TRBV12-4 and J usage is TRBJ2-7; either TRBD1 or TRBD2 may supply D (5 bases each). The CDR3 has 12 residues. Trimming stripped 6 bases from V and 7 bases from J, with 13 bases between. This CDR3 reads CASSRDLREQYF. CDR3 coding DNA: TGTGCCAGCAGCAGGGACCTCCGGGAGCAGTACTTC.

This clonotype turned up a few times. The chain has TRBV15 and TRBJ2-1; TRBD2 might be the D (6 bases). Germline V gene data show CDR1 as LNHNV and CDR2 as YYDKDF (reference sequence). This CDR3 is 14 amino acids long. Trimming took 1 base from V and 8 from J, leaving 12 bases between them. The CDR3 reads CATSRVGGYDEQFF. Here the CDR3 DNA reads TGTGCCACCAGCAGAGTCGGAGGGTACGATGAGCAGTTCTTC.

The chain carries TRBV5-1 and TRBJ2-3, with 7 bases that match TRBD2. CDR1 and CDR2 from the germline V gene are SGHRS and YFSETQ. The J segment lost 1 base and the V segment lost 7 bases, leaving 9 bases of the junction unmatched. This CDR3 has 15 residues. The CDR3 nucleotides are TGCGCCAGCGGAGAGACGGGACTACGCACAGATACGCAGTATTTT. Its translation is CASGETGLRTDTQYF.